This T cell receptor beta chain comes out of a study of blood T cell repertoires in COVID-19 (dated by TCRdb to 2020 to 2022). Regarding the complete study: Samples from collaborators originated in the United States, Italy and Spain and spanned both the acute and convalescent phases of COVID-19. The samples were drawn from the first 160 participants of the ongoing ImmuneRACE study and from some 1,300 subjects provided by 6 global collaborators. Subjects who had been exposed to COVID-19, were actively infected with it, or had recovered from it provided the deeply sampled blood TCRbeta repertoires that made up the dataset. The repertoires were released in a freely available public database meant as a resource for research on the immune response to SARS-CoV-2. The material from the prospective study consisted of cDNA or gDNA derived from T cells, B-cell-depleted T cells, or PBMCs. Sample metadata almost always included a de-identified subject ID, COVID-19 status, age in years and sex. Where available, HLA class I and class II types were taken from metadata supplied by the sample provider and were not determined by assay-based typing.

Findings and caveats that apply to the study as a whole: The amount of clinical and demographic metadata varied by source and participant and was provided uncurated.

Whole blood was collected in K2EDTA tubes by collaborating institutions according to the institutions' own protocols. For TCRbeta analysis, collaborators shipped samples in one of three forms: frozen whole blood, isolated PBMCs, or DNA extracted from either of those sample types. The CDR3, from cysteine to phenylalanine, totals 14 residues. Only the CDR3 region is kept as DNA, spanning 42 bases read in frame from base 1. Sequences SQVTM (CDR1) and ANQGSEA (CDR2) are obtained from the germline V gene. Trimming takes 0 bases off V and 7 bases off J; junction bases not matched to a gene: 6. This clone was detected once. It has no known antigen specificity. No per-base quality is available; no much larger clone lies one base away. TCRbeta CDR3 regions were amplified from genomic DNA using the immunoSEQ Assay, a bias-controlled multiplex PCR. In the paper's pipeline: Within the assay, amplification of reference gene primers was used to estimate how many nucleated cells each sample contained. To quantify the absolute abundance of each unique TCRbeta CDR3 rearrangement, sequence reads were collapsed and filtered. Productive Simpson clonality was computed per sample as the square root of Simpson's diversity index over productive rearrangements. The table comes from immuneACCESS by way of TCRdb, which keeps in-frame sequences with V and J called. Part of the clones is missing from these tables; in studies checked, under half for an unresolved V gene and the rest for unknown reasons. The V and J calls and clone size are taken from that table; D and trimming were inferred from the DNA. For this sample there are 170,000 or so clones; 90% to 95% appear just once. Of the sample, approximately 0.5% falls within the top ten clones.

The sample consisted of peripheral blood. The TCR originated in a man between 50 and 59 years old with acute or convalescent COVID-19. Here the chain combines TRBV29-1 and TRBJ1-5, and 7 junctional nucleotides match TRBD1. The nucleotide sequence reads TGCAGCGTTGAAGAGCAGGGGGGCGGACAGCCCCAGCATTTT. Its product reads: CSVEEQGGGQPQHF.